This T cell receptor beta chain was sequenced during a study of shared clonotypes between healthy human individuals. Germline CDR1 reads GTSNPN; CDR2 reads SVGIG (reference sequence). The V gene lost 5 bases and the J gene lost 5 bases, with 18 bases spanning the gap. The CDR3 spans 14 residues. Data came from immunoSEQ multiplex PCR; TCRdb stores just in-frame clones and leaves some out. The sample lists 2 million to 2.5 million clones, nearly 97% occurring once. The donor cohort consisted entirely of Caucasian adults residing in Nashville, Tennessee. CD4+ cells were split into CD45RA+ naive and CD45RA-negative memory subsets.

The TCR sequence derives from a young man in good health. Input material: naive CD4+ T cells sorted from blood. The subset: CD45RA+ positively selected. V gene TRBV30 combines with J gene TRBJ2-5; maybe TRBD2 (6 bases). The CDR3 region is CAWSAGGSGETQYF. The CDR3 nucleotides are TGTGCCTGGTCAGCTGGGGGGTCCGGGGAGACCCAGTACTTC.